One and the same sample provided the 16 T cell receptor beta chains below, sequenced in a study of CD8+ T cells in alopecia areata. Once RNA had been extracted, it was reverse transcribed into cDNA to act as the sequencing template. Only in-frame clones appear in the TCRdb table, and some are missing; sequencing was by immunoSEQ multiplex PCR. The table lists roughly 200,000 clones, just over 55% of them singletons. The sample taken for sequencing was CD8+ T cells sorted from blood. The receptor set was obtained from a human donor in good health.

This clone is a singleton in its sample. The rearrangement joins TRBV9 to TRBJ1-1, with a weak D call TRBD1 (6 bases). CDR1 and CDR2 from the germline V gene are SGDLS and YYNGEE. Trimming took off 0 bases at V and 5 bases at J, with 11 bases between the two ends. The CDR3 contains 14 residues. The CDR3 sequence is CASSVDRVTTEAFF. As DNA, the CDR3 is TGTGCCAGCAGCGTAGACAGGGTTACGACTGAAGCTTTCTTT.

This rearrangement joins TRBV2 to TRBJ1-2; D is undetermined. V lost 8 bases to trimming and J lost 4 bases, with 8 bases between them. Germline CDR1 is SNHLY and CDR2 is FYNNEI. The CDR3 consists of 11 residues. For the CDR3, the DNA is TGTGCCAGCTCGTGGGGCTATGGCTACACCTTC. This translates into CASSWGYGYTF.

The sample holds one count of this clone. The CDR3 DNA is TGCGCCAGCAGCCAAGACATCTGGTCCCCGGCGCCGATTAACTATGGCTACACCTTC. It specifies CASSQDIWSPAPINYGYTF. The genes are TRBV4-1 and TRBJ1-2; D unclear. The CDR3 is 19 amino acids. Germline loops: CDR1 MGHRA, CDR2 YSYEKL. V lost 0 bases to trimming and J lost 1 base, with 21 bases between them.

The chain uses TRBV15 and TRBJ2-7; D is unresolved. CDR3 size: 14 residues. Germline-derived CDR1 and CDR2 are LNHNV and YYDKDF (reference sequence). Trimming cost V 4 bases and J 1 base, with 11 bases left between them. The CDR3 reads CATSTDTRSYEQYF. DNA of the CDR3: TGTGCCACCAGCACCGATACAAGATCCTACGAGCAGTACTTC. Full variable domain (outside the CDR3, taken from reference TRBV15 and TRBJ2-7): DAMVIQNPRYQVTQFGKPVTLSCSQTLNHNVMYWYQQKSSQAPKLLFHYYDKDFNNEADTPDNFQSRRPNTSFCFLDIRSPGLGDTAMYLCATSTDTRSYEQYFGPGTRLTVT.

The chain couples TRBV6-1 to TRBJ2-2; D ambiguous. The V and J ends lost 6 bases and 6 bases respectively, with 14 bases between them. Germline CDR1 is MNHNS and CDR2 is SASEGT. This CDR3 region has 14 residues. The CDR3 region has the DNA TGTGCCAGCAGCGAGAGATTTCAGGCCGGGGAGCTGTTTTTT. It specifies CASSERFQAGELFF.

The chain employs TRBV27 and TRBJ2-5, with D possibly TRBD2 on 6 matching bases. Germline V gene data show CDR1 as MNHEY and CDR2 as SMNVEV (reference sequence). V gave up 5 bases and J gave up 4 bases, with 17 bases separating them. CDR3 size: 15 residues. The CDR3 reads CASSPRDSGRETQYF. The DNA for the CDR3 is TGTGCCAGCAGTCCCCGGGATAGCGGAAGAGAGACCCAGTACTTC.

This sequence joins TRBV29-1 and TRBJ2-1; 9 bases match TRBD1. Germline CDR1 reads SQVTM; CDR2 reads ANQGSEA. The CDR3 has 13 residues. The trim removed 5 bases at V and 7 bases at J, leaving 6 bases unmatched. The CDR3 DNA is TGCAGCGTTCCACAGGGGGCCTGGAATGAGCAGTTCTTC. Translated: CSVPQGAWNEQFF.

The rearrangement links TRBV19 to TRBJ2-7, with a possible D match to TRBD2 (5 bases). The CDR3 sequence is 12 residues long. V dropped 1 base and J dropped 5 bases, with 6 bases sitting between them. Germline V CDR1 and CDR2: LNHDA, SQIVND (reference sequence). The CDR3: CASSIGADEQYF. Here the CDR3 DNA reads TGTGCCAGTAGTATAGGAGCGGACGAGCAGTACTTC.

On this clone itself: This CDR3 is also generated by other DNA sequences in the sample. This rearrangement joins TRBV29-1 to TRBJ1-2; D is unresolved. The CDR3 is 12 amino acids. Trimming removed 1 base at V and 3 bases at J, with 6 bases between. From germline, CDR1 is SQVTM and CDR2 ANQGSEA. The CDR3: CSVEGDDYGYTF. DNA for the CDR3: TGCAGCGTTGAAGGGGATGACTATGGCTACACCTTC.

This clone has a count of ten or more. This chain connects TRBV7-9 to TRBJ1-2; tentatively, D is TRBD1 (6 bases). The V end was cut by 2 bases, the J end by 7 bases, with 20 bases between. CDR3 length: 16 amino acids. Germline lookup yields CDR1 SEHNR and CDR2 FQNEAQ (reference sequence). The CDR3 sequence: CASSLIWDIVLAGYTF. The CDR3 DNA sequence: TGTGCCAGCAGCTTAATCTGGGACATCGTGCTCGCTGGCTACACCTTC.

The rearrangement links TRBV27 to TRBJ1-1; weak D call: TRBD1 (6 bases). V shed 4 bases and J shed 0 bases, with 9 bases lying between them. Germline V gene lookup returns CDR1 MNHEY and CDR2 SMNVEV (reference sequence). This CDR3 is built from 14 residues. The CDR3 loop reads CASSYQGLNTEAFF. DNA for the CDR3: TGTGCCAGCAGTTATCAGGGGCTGAACACTGAAGCTTTCTTT.

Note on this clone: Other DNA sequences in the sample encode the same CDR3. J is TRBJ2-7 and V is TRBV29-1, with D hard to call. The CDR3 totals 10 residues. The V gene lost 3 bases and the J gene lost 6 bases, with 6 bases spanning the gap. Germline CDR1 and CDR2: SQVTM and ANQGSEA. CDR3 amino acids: CSVEVGEQYF. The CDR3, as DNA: TGCAGCGTTGAGGTGGGCGAGCAGTACTTC.

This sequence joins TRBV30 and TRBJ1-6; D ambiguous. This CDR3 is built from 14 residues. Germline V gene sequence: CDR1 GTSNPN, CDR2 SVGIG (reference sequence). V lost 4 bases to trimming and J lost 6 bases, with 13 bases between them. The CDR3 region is CAWTVGRTNSPLHF. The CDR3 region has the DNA TGTGCCTGGACGGTGGGCAGGACTAATTCACCCCTCCACTTT.

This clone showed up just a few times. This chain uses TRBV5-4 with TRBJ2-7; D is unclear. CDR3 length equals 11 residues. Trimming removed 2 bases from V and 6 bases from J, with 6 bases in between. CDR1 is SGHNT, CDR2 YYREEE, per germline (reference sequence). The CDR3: CASSFALEQYF. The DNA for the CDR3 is TGTGCCAGCAGCTTTGCTCTCGAGCAGTACTTC.

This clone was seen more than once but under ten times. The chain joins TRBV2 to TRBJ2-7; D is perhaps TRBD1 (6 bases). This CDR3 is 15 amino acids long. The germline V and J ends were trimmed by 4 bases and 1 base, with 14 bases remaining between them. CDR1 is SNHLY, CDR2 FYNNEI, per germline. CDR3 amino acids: CASSAGETPSYEQYF. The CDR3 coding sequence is TGTGCCAGCAGTGCAGGGGAGACTCCTTCCTACGAGCAGTACTTC. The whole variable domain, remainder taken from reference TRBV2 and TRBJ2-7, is EPEVTQTPSHQVTQMGQEVILRCVPISNHLYFYWYRQILGQKVEFLVSFYNNEISEKSEIFDDQFSVERPDGSNFTLKIRSTKLEDSAMYFCASSAGETPSYEQYFGPGTRLTVT.

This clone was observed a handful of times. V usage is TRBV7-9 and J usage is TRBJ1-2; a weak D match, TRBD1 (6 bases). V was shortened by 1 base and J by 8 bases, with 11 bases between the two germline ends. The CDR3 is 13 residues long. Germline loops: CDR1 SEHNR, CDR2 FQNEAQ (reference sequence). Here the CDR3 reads CASSLVGGSGYTF. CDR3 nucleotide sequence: TGTGCCAGCAGCTTAGTAGGGGGGAGCGGCTACACCTTC.